Sequencing of this T cell receptor (beta chain) was carried out in a study of blood T cell repertoires in COVID-19. Study information: Whether acute or convalescent, the COVID-19 samples came from the United States, Italy and Spain. Nucleic acid was either cDNA or gDNA, and it came from T cells, B-cell-depleted T cells, or PBMCs.

Original handling: The authors estimated nucleated cell counts from reference gene primer amplification. Profiled with immunoSEQ multiplex PCR; TCRdb holds only in-frame clones, not every one. D and trimming come from the DNA, and the V and J calls and clone size come from that table. The sample gives approximately 110,000 clones, about four fifths of which show up once; 15% to 19% is in the top ten. The CDR3 consists of 14 residues. The V gene's germline CDR1 is KGHSH and CDR2 LQKENI. The germline V and J ends were trimmed by 3 bases and 11 bases, with 17 bases remaining between them. The specimen was peripheral blood. The receptor was isolated from a woman of 80 years or more with acute or convalescent COVID-19. The genes are TRBV18 and TRBJ2-1; perhaps TRBD1 as D (5 bases). Written as DNA, the CDR3 is TGTGCCAGCTCACCTGTGGACAATCGGCTGAAGCAGTTCTTC. Its protein is CASSPVDNRLKQFF.